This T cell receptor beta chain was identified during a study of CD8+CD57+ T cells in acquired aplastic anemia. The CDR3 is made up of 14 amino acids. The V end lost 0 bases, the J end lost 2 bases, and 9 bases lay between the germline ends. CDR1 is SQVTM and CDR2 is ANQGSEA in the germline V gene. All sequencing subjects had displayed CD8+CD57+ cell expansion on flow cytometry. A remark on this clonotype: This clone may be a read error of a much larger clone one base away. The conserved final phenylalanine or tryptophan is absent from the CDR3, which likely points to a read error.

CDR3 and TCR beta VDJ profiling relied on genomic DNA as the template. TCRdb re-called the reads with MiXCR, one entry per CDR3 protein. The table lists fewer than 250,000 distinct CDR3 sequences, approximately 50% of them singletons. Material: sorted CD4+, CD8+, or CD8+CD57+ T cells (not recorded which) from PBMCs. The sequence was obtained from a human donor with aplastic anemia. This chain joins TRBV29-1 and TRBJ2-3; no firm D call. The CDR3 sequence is CSVEDRDHTDTQYL. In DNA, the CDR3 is TGCAGCGTTGAAGATCGTGATCACACAGATACGCAGTATCTT.